This T cell receptor beta chain was obtained from a study of T cell repertoires in cytomegalovirus infection. Study as a whole: Both a matching HLA type and CMV infection were indicated by public TCR beta signatures.

The germline V and J ends were trimmed by 4 bases and 0 bases, with 8 bases remaining between them. This CDR3 is 14 amino acids long. Per the germline V gene, CDR1 is SGDLS and CDR2 is YYNGEE. In its sample, this clonotype was seen once. Its target is not known. MiXCR was run by TCRdb on the reads, yielding one entry per CDR3 protein. The sample consists of approximately 600,000 distinct CDR3 sequences, just under 40% of them appearing once. The chain links TRBV9 to TRBJ1-3; D gene ambiguous. This sequence was found in a human donor in good health (CMV status not recorded). Some clones in this sample may be carry-over from other donors' samples. Sample: cultured PBMCs, taken from culture after CMV antigen stimulation. This CDR3 reads CASSSDHSGNTIYF. DNA of the CDR3: TGTGCCAGCAGCTCCGACCACTCTGGAAACACCATATATTTT. Complete variable domain (other parts from reference TRBV9 and TRBJ1-3): DSGVTQTPKHLITATGQRVTLRCSPRSGDLSVYWYQQSLDQGLQFLIQYYNGEERAKGNILERFSAQQFPDLHSELNLSSLELGDSALYFCASSSDHSGNTIYFGEGSWLTVV.